The sample holds many counts of the clone carrying this T cell receptor beta chain. These data belong to a study of sequential checkpoint blockade in melanoma. Profiled with immunoSEQ multiplex PCR; TCRdb holds only in-frame clones, not every one. The sample lists about 3,700 clones; 20% to 25% were seen once. V gave up 3 bases and J gave up 3 bases, with 14 bases separating them. The germline V gene has CDR1 SGHNT and CDR2 YENEEA. CDR3 length equals 15 residues. Treatment specified: randomized to nivolumab then ipilimumab (arm A) or the reverse (arm B). The input for sequencing was tumor tissue (inferred from file names), taken from a patient given nivolumab and ipilimumab in sequence. The V call is TRBV11-3, the J call TRBJ1-2; D is possibly TRBD1 (5 bases). This sequence was found in a human donor with melanoma. The CDR3 DNA is TGTGCCAGCAGCTTGGCGGGGGAACCGTACTATGGCTACACCTTC. It codes for CASSLAGEPYYGYTF.